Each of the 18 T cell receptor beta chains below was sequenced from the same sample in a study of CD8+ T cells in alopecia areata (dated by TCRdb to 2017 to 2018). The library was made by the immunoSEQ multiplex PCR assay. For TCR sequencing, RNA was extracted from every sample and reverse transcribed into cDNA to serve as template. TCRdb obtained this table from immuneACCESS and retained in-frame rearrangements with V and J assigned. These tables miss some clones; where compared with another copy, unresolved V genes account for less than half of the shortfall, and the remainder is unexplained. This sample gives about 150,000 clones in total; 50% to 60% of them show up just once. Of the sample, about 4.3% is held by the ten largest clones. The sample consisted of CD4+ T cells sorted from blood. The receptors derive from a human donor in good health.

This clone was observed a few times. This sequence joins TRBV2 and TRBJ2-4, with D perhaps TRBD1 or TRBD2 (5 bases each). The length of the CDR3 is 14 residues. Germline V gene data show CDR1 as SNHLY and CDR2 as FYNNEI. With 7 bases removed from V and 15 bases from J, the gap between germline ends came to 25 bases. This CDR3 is CASNGDAGNPPRYF. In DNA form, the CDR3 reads TGTGCCAGCAATGGGGACGCAGGGAACCCCCCTAGGTACTTC.

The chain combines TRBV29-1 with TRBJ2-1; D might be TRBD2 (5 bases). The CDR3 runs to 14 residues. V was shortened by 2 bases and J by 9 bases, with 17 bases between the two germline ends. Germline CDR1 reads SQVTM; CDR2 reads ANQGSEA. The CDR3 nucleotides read TGCAGCGTTGAACGCAGGCTGGGCCGGGGTGAGCAGTTCTTC. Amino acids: CSVERRLGRGEQFF.

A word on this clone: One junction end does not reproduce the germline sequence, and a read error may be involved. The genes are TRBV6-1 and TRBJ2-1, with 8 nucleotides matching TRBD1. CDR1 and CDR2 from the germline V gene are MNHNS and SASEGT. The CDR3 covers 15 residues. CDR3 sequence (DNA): TGTGCCACCCCCGGGGGCGACAGGGGAGGAATATGCTGCATCTTC. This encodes CATPGGDRGGICCIF.

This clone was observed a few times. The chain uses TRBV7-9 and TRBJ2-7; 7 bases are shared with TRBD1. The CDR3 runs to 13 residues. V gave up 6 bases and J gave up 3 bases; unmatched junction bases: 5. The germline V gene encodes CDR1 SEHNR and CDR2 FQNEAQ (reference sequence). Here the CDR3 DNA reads TGTGCCAGCAGACCATCAGGGGGCTACGAGCAGTACTTC. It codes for CASRPSGGYEQYF.

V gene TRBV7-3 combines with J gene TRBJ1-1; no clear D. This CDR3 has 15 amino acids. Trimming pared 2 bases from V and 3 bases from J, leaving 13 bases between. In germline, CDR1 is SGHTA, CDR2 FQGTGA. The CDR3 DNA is TGTGCCAGCAGCTTAGAGGGCCAGGCCGACACTGAAGCTTTCTTT. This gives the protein CASSLEGQADTEAFF. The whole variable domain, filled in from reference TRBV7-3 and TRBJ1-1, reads GAGVSQTPSNKVTEKGKYVELRCDPISGHTALYWYRQSLGQGPEFLIYFQGTGAADDSGLPNDRFFAVRPEGSVSTLKIQRTERGDSAVYLCASSLEGQADTEAFFGQGTRLTVV.

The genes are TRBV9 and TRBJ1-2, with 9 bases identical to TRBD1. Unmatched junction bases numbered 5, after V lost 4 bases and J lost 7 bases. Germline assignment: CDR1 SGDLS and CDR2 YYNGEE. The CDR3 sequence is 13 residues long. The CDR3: CASSSGTGRGYTF. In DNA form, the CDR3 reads TGTGCCAGCAGCTCCGGGACAGGGCGTGGCTACACCTTC.

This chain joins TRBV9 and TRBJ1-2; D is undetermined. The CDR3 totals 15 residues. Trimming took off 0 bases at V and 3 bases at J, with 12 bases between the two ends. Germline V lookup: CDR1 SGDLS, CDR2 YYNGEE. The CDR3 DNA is TGTGCCAGCAGCGTAGGAGGCGGGGTCGACTATGGCTACACCTTC. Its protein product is CASSVGGGVDYGYTF.

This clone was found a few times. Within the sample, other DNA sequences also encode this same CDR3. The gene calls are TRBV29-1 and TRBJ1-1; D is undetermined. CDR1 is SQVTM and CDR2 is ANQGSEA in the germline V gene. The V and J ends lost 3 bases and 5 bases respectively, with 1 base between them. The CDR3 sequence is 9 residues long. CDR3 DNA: TGCAGCGTTGATACTGAAGCTTTCTTT. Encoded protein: CSVDTEAFF.

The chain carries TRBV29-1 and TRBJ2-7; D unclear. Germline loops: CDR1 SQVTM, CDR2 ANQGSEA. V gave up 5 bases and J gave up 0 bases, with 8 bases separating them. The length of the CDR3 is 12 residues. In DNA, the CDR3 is TGCAGCGTTTTCGAGAGCTCCTACGAGCAGTACTTC. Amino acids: CSVFESSYEQYF.

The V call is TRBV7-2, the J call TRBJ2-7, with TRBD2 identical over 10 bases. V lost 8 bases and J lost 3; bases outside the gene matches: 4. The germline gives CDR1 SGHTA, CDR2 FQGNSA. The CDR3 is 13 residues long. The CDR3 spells CASALAGNYEQYF. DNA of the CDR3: TGTGCCAGCGCACTAGCGGGAAACTACGAGCAGTACTTC.

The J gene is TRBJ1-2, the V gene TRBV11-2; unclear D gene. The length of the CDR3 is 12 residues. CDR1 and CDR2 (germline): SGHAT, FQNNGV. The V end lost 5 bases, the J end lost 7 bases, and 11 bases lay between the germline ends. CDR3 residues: CASSQRERGYTF. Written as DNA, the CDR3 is TGTGCCAGCAGCCAGCGCGAGCGTGGCTACACCTTC.

This CDR3 is CASSQAGVRNTIYF. CDR3 nucleotides: TGTGCCAGCTCACAGGCCGGGGTTCGGAACACCATATATTTT. The chain combines TRBV18 with TRBJ1-3; D gene unclear. V was trimmed by 4 bases and J by 7 bases, leaving 14 bases between them. CDR1 is KGHSH, CDR2 LQKENI, per germline. CDR3 size: 14 residues.

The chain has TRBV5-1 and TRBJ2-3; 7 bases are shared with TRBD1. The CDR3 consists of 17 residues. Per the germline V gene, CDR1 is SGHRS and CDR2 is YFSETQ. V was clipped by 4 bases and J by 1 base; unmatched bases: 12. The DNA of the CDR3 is TGCGCCAGCAGCCGAGCAGGCCAGGGGGTCCGCACAGATACGCAGTATTTT. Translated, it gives CASSRAGQGVRTDTQYF.

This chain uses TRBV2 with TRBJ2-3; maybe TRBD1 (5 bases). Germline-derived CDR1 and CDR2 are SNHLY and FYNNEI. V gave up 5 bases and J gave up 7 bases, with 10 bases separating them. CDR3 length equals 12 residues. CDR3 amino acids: CASSLTDNTQYF. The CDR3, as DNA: TGTGCCAGCAGTCTGACAGACAATACGCAGTATTTT.

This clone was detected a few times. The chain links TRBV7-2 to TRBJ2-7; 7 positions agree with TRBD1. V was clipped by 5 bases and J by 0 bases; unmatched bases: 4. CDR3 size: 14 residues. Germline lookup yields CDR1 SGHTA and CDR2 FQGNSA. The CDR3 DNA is TGTGCCAGCAGCCTGGGACAGCTCTCCTACGAGCAGTACTTC. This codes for CASSLGQLSYEQYF.

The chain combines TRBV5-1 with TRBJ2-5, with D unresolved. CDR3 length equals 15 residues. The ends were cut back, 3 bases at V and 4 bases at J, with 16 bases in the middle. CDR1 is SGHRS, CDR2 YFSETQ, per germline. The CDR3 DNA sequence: TGCGCCAGCAGCTCTTCCAACCCTAGAGGAGAGACCCAGTACTTC. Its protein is CASSSSNPRGETQYF.

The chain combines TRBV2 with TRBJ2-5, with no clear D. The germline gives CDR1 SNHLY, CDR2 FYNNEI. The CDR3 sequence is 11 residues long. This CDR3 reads CANQDRETQYF. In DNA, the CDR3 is TGTGCAAACCAGGATCGAGAGACCCAGTACTTC.

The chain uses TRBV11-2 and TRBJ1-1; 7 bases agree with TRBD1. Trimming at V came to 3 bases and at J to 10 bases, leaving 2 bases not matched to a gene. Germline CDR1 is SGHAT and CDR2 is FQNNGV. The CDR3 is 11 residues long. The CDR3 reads CASSFGQVAFF. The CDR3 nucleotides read TGTGCCAGCAGCTTCGGACAGGTAGCTTTCTTT. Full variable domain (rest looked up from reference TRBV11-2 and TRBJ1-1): EAGVAQSPRYKIIEKRQSVAFWCNPISGHATLYWYQQILGQGPKLLIQFQNNGVVDDSQLPKDRFSAERLKGVDSTLKIQPAKLEDSAVYLCASSFGQVAFFGQGTRLTVV.